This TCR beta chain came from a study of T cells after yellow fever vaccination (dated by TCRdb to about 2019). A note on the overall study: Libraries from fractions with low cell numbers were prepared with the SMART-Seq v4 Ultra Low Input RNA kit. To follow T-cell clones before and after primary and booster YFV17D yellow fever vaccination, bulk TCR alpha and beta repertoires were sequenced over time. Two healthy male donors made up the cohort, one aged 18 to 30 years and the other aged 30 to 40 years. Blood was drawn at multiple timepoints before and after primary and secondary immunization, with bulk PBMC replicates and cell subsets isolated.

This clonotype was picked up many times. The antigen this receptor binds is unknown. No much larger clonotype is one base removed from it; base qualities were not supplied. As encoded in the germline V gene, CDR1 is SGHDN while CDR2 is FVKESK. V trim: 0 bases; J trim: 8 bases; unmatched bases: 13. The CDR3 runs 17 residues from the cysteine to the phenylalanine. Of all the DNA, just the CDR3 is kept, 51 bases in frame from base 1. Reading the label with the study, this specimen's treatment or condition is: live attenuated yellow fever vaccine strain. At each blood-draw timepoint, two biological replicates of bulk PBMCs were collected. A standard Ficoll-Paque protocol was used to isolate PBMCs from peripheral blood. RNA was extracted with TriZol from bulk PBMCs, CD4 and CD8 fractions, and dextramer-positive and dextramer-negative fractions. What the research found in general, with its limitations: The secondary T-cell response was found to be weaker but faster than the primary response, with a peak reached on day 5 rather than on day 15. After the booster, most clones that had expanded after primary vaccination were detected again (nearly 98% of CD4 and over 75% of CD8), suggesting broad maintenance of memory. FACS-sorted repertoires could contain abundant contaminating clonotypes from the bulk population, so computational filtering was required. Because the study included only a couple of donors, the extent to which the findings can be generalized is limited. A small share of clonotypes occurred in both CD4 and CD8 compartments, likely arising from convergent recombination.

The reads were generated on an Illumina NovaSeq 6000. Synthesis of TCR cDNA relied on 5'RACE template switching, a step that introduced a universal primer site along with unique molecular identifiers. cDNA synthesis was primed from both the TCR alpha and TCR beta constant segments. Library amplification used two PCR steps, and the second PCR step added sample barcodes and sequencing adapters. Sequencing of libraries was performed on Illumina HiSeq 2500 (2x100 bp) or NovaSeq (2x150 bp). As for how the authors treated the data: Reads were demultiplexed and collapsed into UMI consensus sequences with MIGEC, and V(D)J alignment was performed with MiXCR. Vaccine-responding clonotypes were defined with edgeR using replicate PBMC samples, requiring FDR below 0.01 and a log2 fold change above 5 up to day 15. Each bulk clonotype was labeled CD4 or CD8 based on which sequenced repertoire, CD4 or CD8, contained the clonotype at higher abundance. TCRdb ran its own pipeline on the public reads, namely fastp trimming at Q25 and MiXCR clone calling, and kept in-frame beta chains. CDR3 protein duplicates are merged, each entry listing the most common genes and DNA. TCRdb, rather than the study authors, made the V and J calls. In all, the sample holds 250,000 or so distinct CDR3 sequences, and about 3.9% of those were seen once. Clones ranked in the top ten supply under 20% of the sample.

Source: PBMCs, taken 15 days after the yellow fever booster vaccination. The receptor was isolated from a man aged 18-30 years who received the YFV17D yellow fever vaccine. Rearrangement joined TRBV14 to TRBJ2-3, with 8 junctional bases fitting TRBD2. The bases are TGTGCCAGCAGCCAAGAATCGGGGGGGCCGCCCATGGGTACGCAGTATTTT. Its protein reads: CASSQESGGPPMGTQYF.